One sample yielded the 31 T cell receptor beta chains listed below, sequenced in a study of neurological immune-mediated disorders. TCRdb reprocessed the 5' RACE reads via MiXCR and lists one record per CDR3 protein. The data show tens of thousands of distinct CDR3 sequences, with more than 9.5% seen just once and about 10% held by the top ten. Sequencing was done on a sample of PBMCs. Source of these receptors: a woman in her sixties or seventies with HTLV-1-associated myelopathy (HAM/TSP).

This clonotype was recorded many times. This chain joins TRBV5-5 and TRBJ1-2, with D perhaps matching TRBD1 (6 bases). Trimming pared 4 bases from V and 1 base from J, leaving 17 bases between. The CDR3 runs 16 residues. From germline, CDR1 is SGHKS and CDR2 YYEKEE (reference sequence). The CDR3 sequence is CASSADGTSLNYGYTF. DNA for the CDR3: TGTGCCAGCAGCGCAGATGGGACATCACTTAACTATGGCTACACCTTC. The entire variable domain, with the rest obtained from reference TRBV5-5 and TRBJ1-2, is as follows: DAGVTQSPTHLIKTRGQQVTLRCSPISGHKSVSWYQQVLGQGPQFIFQYYEKEERGRGNFPDRFSARQFPNYSSELNVNALLLGDSALYLCASSADGTSLNYGYTFGSGTRLTVV.

This clonotype has ten or more counts. This rearrangement joins TRBV12-3 or TRBV12-4 to TRBJ1-1, with D unclear. The V gene lost 6 bases and the J gene lost 2 bases, with 16 bases spanning the gap. The CDR3 runs 15 residues. CDR3 DNA sequence: TGTGCCAGCAGGCCCTGGGGAGGTAAAAACACTGAAGCTTTCTTT. It translates to CASRPWGGKNTEAFF.

At least ten counts were recorded for this clonotype. The DNA for the CDR3 is TGCAGTGCTAGGGTCGGCGGGACTATCCACAATGAGCAGTTCTTC. Residues: CSARVGGTIHNEQFF. The J gene is TRBJ2-1, the V gene TRBV20-1, with 7 nucleotides matching TRBD2. The CDR3 covers 15 residues. The germline V gene has CDR1 DFQATT and CDR2 SNEGSKA (reference sequence). Trimming removed 3 bases from V and 5 bases from J; junction bases left unmatched: 10.

The table lists this clonotype with many counts. The chain couples TRBV9 to TRBJ2-3; D possibly matches TRBD1 or TRBD2 (5 bases each). Per germline, CDR1 SGDLS and CDR2 YYNGEE. The V and J ends lost 0 bases and 6 bases respectively, with 14 bases between them. This CDR3 spans 15 amino acids. CDR3 DNA: TGTGCCAGCAGCGTAGGGGGGTCGTCGGGTGATACGCAGTATTTT. It yields the protein CASSVGGSSGDTQYF. Using reference TRBV9 and TRBJ2-3 for the parts outside the CDR3, the full variable domain is DSGVTQTPKHLITATGQRVTLRCSPRSGDLSVYWYQQSLDQGLQFLIQYYNGEERAKGNILERFSAQQFPDLHSELNLSSLELGDSALYFCASSVGGSSGDTQYFGPGTRLTVL.

This clonotype was picked up many times. The V gene is TRBV5-1, the J gene TRBJ2-1; TRBD2 agrees at 7 bases. The CDR3 extends over 16 amino acids. The V and J ends lost 0 bases and 3 bases, in that order; junction bases with no gene match: 6. CDR1 and CDR2 from the germline V gene are SGHRS and YFSETQ. In DNA, the CDR3 is TGCGCCAGCAGCTTGGATGCGGGAGTAATCTACAATGAGCAGTTCTTC. This codes for CASSLDAGVIYNEQFF.

This clonotype was found many times. This chain connects TRBV7-3 to TRBJ2-1; D is uncertain. CDR3 size: 16 residues. Trimming removed 0 bases from V and 0 bases from J, with 9 bases in between. CDR1 is SGHTA, CDR2 FQGTGA, per germline. The CDR3 nucleotides are TGTGCCAGCAGCTTAACCCCCCAGGTCTCCTACAATGAGCAGTTCTTC. It specifies CASSLTPQVSYNEQFF.

There are many counts of this clonotype. This chain uses TRBV5-1 with TRBJ1-1, with 8 nucleotides matching TRBD1. V gave up 4 bases and J gave up 8 bases; unmatched junction bases: 16. The CDR3 sequence is 16 residues long. Germline V lookup: CDR1 SGHRS, CDR2 YFSETQ. The CDR3 sequence: CASSPWDRLASGEAFF. In nucleotides, the CDR3 is TGCGCCAGCAGCCCCTGGGACAGGCTAGCTTCTGGCGAAGCTTTCTTT.

This clonotype was detected only a few times. The chain has TRBV5-1 and TRBJ2-7; D may match TRBD1 or TRBD2 (5 bases each). The ends were cut back, 0 bases at V and 0 bases at J, with 13 bases in the middle. Germline V gives CDR1 SGHRS, CDR2 YFSETQ. This CDR3 is 16 amino acids long. CDR3: CASSLAGARSSYEQYF. CDR3 DNA sequence: TGCGCCAGCAGCTTGGCCGGGGCTAGGAGCTCCTACGAGCAGTACTTC.

This clonotype was counted ten times or more. V gene TRBV12-3 or TRBV12-4 combines with J gene TRBJ2-5; TRBD1 aligns across 7 bases. This CDR3 is built from 15 residues. With 0 bases clipped from V and 4 bases from J, the junction kept 5 bases outside the gene matches. The CDR3 protein is CASSLARGGPETQYF. CDR3 nucleotides: TGTGCCAGCAGTTTAGCGCGAGGGGGCCCAGAGACCCAGTACTTC.

This clonotype was picked up many times. J is TRBJ2-5 and V is TRBV27, with unresolved D. The CDR3 extends over 14 amino acids. Trimming took off 6 bases at V and 2 bases at J, with 13 bases between the two ends. Germline V gene sequence: CDR1 MNHEY, CDR2 SMNVEV (reference sequence). In DNA form, the CDR3 reads TGTGCCAGCAGGCTAGAAGAGAAACAAGAGACCCAGTACTTC. Amino acid sequence: CASRLEEKQETQYF.

A note on this clonotype: The conserved phenylalanine or tryptophan is not found at the CDR3 terminus, so this likely reflects a read error. V gene TRBV7-2 combines with J gene TRBJ1-2, with D perhaps TRBD1 (5 bases). V shed 2 bases and J shed 6 bases, with 16 bases lying between them. Germline V gene data show CDR1 as SGHTA and CDR2 as FQGNSA. The CDR3 length is 15 residues. CDR3 sequence (DNA): TGTGCCAGCAGCTTATCTACATGGGGCGGGAATGGCTACACCGTC. Translated, it gives CASSLSTWGGNGYTV.

This clonotype was observed many times. The chain is built from TRBV7-9 and TRBJ2-3; TRBD2 aligns across 8 bases. Trimming took 2 bases from V and 4 from J; bases not matched to a gene: 8. The CDR3 contains 16 residues. In germline, CDR1 is SEHNR, CDR2 FQNEAQ (reference sequence). CDR3 DNA sequence: TGTGCCAGCAGCTTACGAGCGGGAGAGGGGGCAGATACGCAGTATTTT. It translates to CASSLRAGEGADTQYF.

CDR3 amino acids: CTNSPGLAGTDTQYF. The CDR3 nucleotides read TGCACCAACAGCCCGGGACTAGCGGGAACGGATACGCAGTATTTT. This chain links TRBV5-1 with TRBJ2-3, with 13 positions matching TRBD2. The CDR3 is made up of 15 amino acids. The germline CDR1 and CDR2 sequences are SGHRS and YFSETQ.

This clonotype was counted at least ten times. The rearrangement uses TRBV5-1 and TRBJ1-2, with D uncertain. CDR1 and CDR2 (germline): SGHRS, YFSETQ. V lost 0 bases and J 8 bases, leaving 14 bases between the germline ends. There are 14 residues in the CDR3. DNA of the CDR3: TGCGCCAGCAGCTTGGGTGACGTCCAAGGGGGCTACACCTTC. This codes for CASSLGDVQGGYTF.

This clonotype was counted a few times. The CDR3 region is CASQDRTYGYTF. The CDR3 DNA reads TGTGCCAGCCAAGATAGGACCTATGGCTACACCTTC. The genes are TRBV14 and TRBJ1-2; no firm D call. The V end was cut by 8 bases, the J end by 4 bases, with 11 bases between. CDR1 and CDR2 from the germline V gene are SGHDN and FVKESK. This CDR3 has 12 amino acids.

Regarding this clonotype: The germline gene is not matched at one end of the junction; a read error may be the cause. V and J are TRBV20-1 and TRBJ2-1; D unclear. CDR1 and CDR2 (germline): DFQATT, SNEGSKA (reference sequence). This CDR3 is 17 amino acids long. The CDR3 loop reads CRASTVADGSSYNEQFF. The CDR3 coding sequence is TGCAGAGCTAGTACGGTGGCAGATGGAAGCTCCTACAATGAGCAGTTCTTC.

This clonotype was picked up many times. This sequence joins TRBV27 and TRBJ2-5; 10 bases agree with TRBD1. The V and J ends lost 1 base and 6 bases, in that order; junction bases with no gene match: 8. CDR1 is MNHEY, CDR2 SMNVEV, per germline (reference sequence). The CDR3 sequence is 16 residues long. CDR3 in amino acids: CASSLWRGTGEKTQYF. The CDR3 nucleotides are TGTGCCAGCAGTTTATGGAGGGGGACAGGGGAGAAGACCCAGTACTTC.

This clonotype was recorded at least ten times. The rearrangement links TRBV27 to TRBJ2-1; a weak D match, TRBD1 (7 bases). V was clipped by 5 bases and J by 4 bases, with 15 bases between them. The CDR3 has 15 residues. The germline CDR1 and CDR2 sequences are MNHEY and SMNVEV (reference sequence). The CDR3 protein is CASSRGTETYNEQFF. In nucleotides, the CDR3 is TGTGCCAGCAGTCGGGGGACAGAAACTTACAATGAGCAGTTCTTC.

This clonotype was counted a few times. The chain carries TRBV20-1 and TRBJ2-5, with 7 bases that match TRBD1. Losses at the gene ends were 7 bases for V and 1 base for J; bases not matched to a gene: 3. The CDR3 is 12 residues long. CDR1 is DFQATT, CDR2 SNEGSKA, per germline (reference sequence). This chain's CDR3 is CSVQGPQETQYF. The CDR3 nucleotides read TGCAGTGTACAGGGGCCCCAAGAGACCCAGTACTTC.

This clonotype was recorded many times. The chain has TRBV25-1 and TRBJ2-5; D gene unclear. The CDR3 length is 12 residues. The germline V and J ends were trimmed by 4 bases and 2 bases, with 5 bases remaining between them. The germline gives CDR1 MGHDK, CDR2 SYGVNS. CDR3 in DNA: TGTGCCAGCAGTGCGAGACAAGAGACCCAGTACTTC. Protein sequence: CASSARQETQYF.

This clonotype showed up many times. The chain uses TRBV21-1 and TRBJ1-5; the table's D call, TRBD1, was not checked against the DNA. TRBV21-1 is a listed pseudogene. The CDR3 contains 16 residues. The CDR3 coding sequence is TGTGCCAGCAGCAAACCCCGGACAGGGGGAAATCAGCCCCAGCATTTT. Amino acid sequence: CASSKPRTGGNQPQHF.

In its sample, this clonotype was seen many times. V gene TRBV2 combines with J gene TRBJ2-7; D is perhaps TRBD2 (5 bases). V lost 1 base and J lost 0, with 10 bases in between. CDR3 length: 15 amino acids. In germline, CDR1 is SNHLY, CDR2 FYNNEI. CDR3 nucleotide sequence: TGTGCCAGCAGTGAAGGTGAGGGCTACTCCTACGAGCAGTACTTC. Protein product: CASSEGEGYSYEQYF.

Many counts were recorded for this clonotype. CDR3 bases: TGCGCCAGCAGCCAGCCCAGGGGGCTGAACACTGAAGCTTTCTTT. Amino acids: CASSQPRGLNTEAFF. The gene calls are TRBV5-1 and TRBJ1-1, with 8 bases identical to TRBD1. CDR3 length: 15 residues. The junction had 5 bases not matched to a gene; V was cut back by 4 bases and J by 0 bases. CDR1 and CDR2 (germline): SGHRS, YFSETQ.

In its sample, this clonotype was seen many times. This chain links TRBV6-5 with TRBJ2-1; D gene unclear. Trimming took off 3 bases at V and 0 bases at J, with 15 bases between the two ends. The CDR3 is 17 residues long. The germline gives CDR1 MNHEY, CDR2 SVGAGI. CDR3 protein: CASSYSRLISSYNEQFF. CDR3 coding DNA: TGTGCCAGCAGTTATTCCCGACTGATCAGCTCCTACAATGAGCAGTTCTTC.

The CDR3 sequence is CASSPTVGAGGYTF. As DNA, the CDR3 is TGCGCCAGCAGCCCCACCGTGGGGGCGGGAGGCTACACCTTC. The chain combines TRBV5-1 with TRBJ1-2, with D possibly matching TRBD1 (6 bases). CDR1 and CDR2 from the germline V gene are SGHRS and YFSETQ. The CDR3 covers 14 residues. V shed 4 bases and J shed 8 bases, with 18 bases lying between them.

This clonotype came up many times. This sequence joins TRBV6-5 and TRBJ2-3; 7 nucleotides align to TRBD2. V lost 5 bases to trimming and J lost 7 bases; unmatched junction nucleotides: 12. Germline V gene sequence: CDR1 MNHEY, CDR2 SVGAGI. This CDR3 spans 15 amino acids. The chain's CDR3 is CASSRPASGRNTQYF. CDR3 DNA: TGTGCCAGCAGTCGACCTGCTAGCGGAAGGAATACGCAGTATTTT.

This clonotype showed up many times. The rearrangement uses TRBV5-5 and TRBJ2-1; D call uncertain. Germline CDR1 is SGHKS and CDR2 is YYEKEE (reference sequence). V gave up 2 bases and J gave up 0 bases, with 9 bases separating them. There are 15 residues in the CDR3. This CDR3 is CASSLSEFSYNEQFF. The CDR3 nucleotides are TGTGCCAGCAGCTTATCGGAATTCTCCTACAATGAGCAGTTCTTC.

With respect to this clonotype: With a much larger clone just one base away, this may be a read error. V gene TRBV10-3 combines with J gene TRBJ2-5, with TRBD1 matching 9 bases. J lost 3 bases, V lost 8 bases, and 7 bases had no gene match. The CDR3 totals 14 residues. CDR1 is ENHRY and CDR2 is SYGVKD in the germline V gene. Written as DNA, the CDR3 is TGTGCCATCGGCACCGGGACAGGGAAAGAGACCCAGTACTTC. Translation: CAIGTGTGKETQYF.

At least ten counts were recorded for this clonotype. The rearrangement uses TRBV7-2 and TRBJ2-7, with 8 bases fitting TRBD1. The CDR3 runs 15 residues. V lost 6 bases to trimming and J lost 5 bases; unmatched junction nucleotides: 12. CDR1 and CDR2 (germline): SGHTA, FQGNSA. In nucleotides, the CDR3 is TGTGCCAGCAGGCCATCGTCGGACAGGGACGACGAGCAGTACTTC. Its translation is CASRPSSDRDDEQYF.

The sample holds many counts of this clonotype. V gene TRBV15 combines with J gene TRBJ2-5, with D unclear. This CDR3 contains 15 residues. V was clipped by 0 bases and J by 2 bases, with 10 bases between them. The germline V gene encodes CDR1 LNHNV and CDR2 YYDKDF (reference sequence). CDR3 amino acids: CATSRDKDAQETQYF. The CDR3 nucleotides are TGTGCCACCAGCAGAGACAAAGACGCTCAAGAGACCCAGTACTTC. Complete variable domain (other parts from reference TRBV15 and TRBJ2-5): DAMVIQNPRYQVTQFGKPVTLSCSQTLNHNVMYWYQQKSSQAPKLLFHYYDKDFNNEADTPDNFQSRRPNTSFCFLDIRSPGLGDTAMYLCATSRDKDAQETQYFGPGTRLLVL.

This clonotype was picked up many times. The V gene is TRBV5-1, the J gene TRBJ2-2, with a possible D match to TRBD1 (5 bases). CDR1 and CDR2 from the germline V gene are SGHRS and YFSETQ. Trimming pared 4 bases from V and 5 bases from J, leaving 21 bases between. The CDR3 consists of 17 residues. The CDR3 sequence is CASSIAFLGVGTGELFF. The CDR3 DNA follows: TGCGCCAGCAGCATCGCTTTTCTAGGGGTAGGAACCGGGGAGCTGTTTTTT.